Given below is one T cell receptor (beta chain) in context. Its cognate antigen is unknown. TCRdb keeps only in-frame clones here, not all; method: immunoSEQ multiplex PCR. The sample holds approximately 39,000 clones, roughly 81% seen once. This sample is part of a study of OX40 agonist ivuxolimab in advanced cancers. Study findings and constraints: Both CD4+ and CD8+ T cell populations in blood had undergone clonal expansion by week 6 at 0.1 to 3.0 mg/kg.

The material sequenced was CD4+ or CD8+ T cells sorted from blood, taken in a trial of the OX40 agonist ivuxolimab. The TCR comes from an adult with an advanced solid tumor such as melanoma, head and neck, liver or kidney cancer.

CDR3 nucleotide sequence: TGCGCCAGCAGCTTGGAGGGCTATAACACAGATACGCAGTATTTT. This translates into CASSLEGYNTDTQYF. The chain carries TRBV5-1 and TRBJ2-3; D not resolved. This CDR3 is 15 amino acids long. Germline V lookup: CDR1 SGHRS, CDR2 YFSETQ. Deletions cut 0 bases from V and 2 bases from J, with 10 bases between.